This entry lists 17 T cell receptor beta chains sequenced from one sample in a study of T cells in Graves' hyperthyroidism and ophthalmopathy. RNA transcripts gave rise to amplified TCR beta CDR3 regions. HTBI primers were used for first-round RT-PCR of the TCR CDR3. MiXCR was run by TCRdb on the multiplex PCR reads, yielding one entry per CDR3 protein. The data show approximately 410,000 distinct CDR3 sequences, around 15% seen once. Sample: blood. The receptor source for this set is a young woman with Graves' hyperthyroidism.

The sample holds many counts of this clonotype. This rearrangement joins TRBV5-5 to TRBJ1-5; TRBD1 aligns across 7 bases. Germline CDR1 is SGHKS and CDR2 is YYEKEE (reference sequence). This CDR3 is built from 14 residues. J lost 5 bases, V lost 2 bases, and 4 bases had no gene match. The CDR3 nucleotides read TGTGCCAGCAGCTTTCCGACAGGGCATCAGCCCCAGCATTTT. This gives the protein CASSFPTGHQPQHF.

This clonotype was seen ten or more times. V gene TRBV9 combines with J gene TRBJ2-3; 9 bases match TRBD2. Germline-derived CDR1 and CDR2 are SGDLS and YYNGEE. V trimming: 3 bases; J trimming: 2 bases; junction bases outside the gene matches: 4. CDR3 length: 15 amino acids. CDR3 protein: CASSEPGLATDTQYF. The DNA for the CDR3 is TGTGCCAGCAGCGAGCCGGGACTAGCCACAGATACGCAGTATTTT.

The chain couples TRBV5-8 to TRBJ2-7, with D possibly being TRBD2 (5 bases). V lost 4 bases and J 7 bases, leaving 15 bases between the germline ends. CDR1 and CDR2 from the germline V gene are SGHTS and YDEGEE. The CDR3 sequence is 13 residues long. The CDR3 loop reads CASSLPGSGEQYF. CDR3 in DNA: TGTGCCAGCAGCCTACCGGGATCTGGGGAGCAGTACTTC. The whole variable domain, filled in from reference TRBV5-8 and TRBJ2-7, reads EAGVTQSPTHLIKTRGQQATLRCSPISGHTSVYWYQQALGLGLQFLLWYDEGEERNRGNFPPRFSGRQFPNYSSELNVNALELEDSALYLCASSLPGSGEQYFGPGTRLTVT.

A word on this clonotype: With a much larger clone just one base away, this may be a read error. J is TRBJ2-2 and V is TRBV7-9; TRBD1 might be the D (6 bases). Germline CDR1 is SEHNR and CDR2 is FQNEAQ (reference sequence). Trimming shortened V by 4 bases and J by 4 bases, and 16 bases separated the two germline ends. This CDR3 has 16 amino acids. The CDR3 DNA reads TGTGCCAGCAGCTCCACGACAGGAACGATCACCGGGGAGCTGTTTTTT. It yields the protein CASSSTTGTITGELFF.

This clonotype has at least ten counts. The CDR3 DNA follows: TGCAGTGCTAGAGCCGGGACAGGGGGCTACGAGCAGTACTTC. Translated, it gives CSARAGTGGYEQYF. The V and J genes are TRBV20-1 and TRBJ2-7; 11 positions agree with TRBD1. V shed 1 base and J 3 bases; nucleotides not matched to a gene: 2. The CDR3 loop spans 14 amino acids. Germline loops: CDR1 DFQATT, CDR2 SNEGSKA (reference sequence).

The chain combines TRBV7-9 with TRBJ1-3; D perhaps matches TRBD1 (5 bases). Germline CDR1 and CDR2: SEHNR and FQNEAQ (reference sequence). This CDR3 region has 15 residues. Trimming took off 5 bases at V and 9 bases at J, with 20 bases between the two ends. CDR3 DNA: TGTGCCAGCAGCCCAGGGACCGCGGGCTGGGGCACCATATATTTT. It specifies CASSPGTAGWGTIYF.

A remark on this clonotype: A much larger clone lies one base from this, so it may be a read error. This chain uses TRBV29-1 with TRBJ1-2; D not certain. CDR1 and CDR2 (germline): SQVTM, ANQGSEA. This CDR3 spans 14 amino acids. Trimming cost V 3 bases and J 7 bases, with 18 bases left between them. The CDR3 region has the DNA TGCAGCGTTGAGAAGATAGGCAGCTGGAGTGGCTACACCTTC. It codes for CSVEKIGSWSGYTF.

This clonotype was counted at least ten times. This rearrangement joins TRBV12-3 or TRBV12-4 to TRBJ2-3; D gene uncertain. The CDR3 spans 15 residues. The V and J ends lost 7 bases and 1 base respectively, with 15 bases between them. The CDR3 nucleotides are TGTGCCAGCACGAAACCTACTCGGGGCACAGATACGCAGTATTTT. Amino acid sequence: CASTKPTRGTDTQYF.

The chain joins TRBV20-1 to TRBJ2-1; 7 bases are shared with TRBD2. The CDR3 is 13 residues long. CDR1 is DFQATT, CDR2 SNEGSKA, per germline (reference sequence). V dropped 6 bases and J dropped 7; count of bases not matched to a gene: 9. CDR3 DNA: TGCAGTGCCCGGGAGGCGGGGAGAAATGAGCAGTTCTTC. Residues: CSAREAGRNEQFF.

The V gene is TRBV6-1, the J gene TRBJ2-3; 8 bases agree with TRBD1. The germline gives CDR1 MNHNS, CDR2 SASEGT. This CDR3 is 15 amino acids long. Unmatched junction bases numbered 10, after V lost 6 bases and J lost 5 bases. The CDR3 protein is CASRPDRGDGDTQYF. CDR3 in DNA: TGTGCCAGCAGACCTGACAGGGGCGATGGAGATACGCAGTATTTT.

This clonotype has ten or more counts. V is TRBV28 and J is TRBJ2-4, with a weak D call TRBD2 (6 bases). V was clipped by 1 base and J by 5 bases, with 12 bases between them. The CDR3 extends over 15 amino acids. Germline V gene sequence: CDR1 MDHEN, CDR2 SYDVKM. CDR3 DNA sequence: TGTGCCAGCAGTTTATTACGGGGGATGCAAAACATTCAGTACTTC. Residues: CASSLLRGMQNIQYF.

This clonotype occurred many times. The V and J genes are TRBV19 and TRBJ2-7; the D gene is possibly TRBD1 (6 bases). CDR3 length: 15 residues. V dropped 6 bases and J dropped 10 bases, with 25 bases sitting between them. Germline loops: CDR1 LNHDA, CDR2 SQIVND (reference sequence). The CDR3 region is CASRLTGTAYTEQYF. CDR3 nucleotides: TGTGCCAGTAGGCTTACAGGGACCGCCTATACTGAACAGTACTTC.

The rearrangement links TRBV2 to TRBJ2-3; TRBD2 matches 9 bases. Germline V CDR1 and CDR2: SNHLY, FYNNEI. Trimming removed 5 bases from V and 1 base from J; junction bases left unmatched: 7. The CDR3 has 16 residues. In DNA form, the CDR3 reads TGTGCCAGCAGTTTCAGCGGGAGGCATCGCACAGATACGCAGTATTTT. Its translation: CASSFSGRHRTDTQYF.

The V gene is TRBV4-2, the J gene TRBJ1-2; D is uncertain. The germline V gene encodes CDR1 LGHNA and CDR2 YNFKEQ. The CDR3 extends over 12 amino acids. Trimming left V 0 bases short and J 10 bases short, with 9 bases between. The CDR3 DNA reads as TGTGCCAGCAGCCAAGATTCGCGGGACTACACCTTC. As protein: CASSQDSRDYTF.

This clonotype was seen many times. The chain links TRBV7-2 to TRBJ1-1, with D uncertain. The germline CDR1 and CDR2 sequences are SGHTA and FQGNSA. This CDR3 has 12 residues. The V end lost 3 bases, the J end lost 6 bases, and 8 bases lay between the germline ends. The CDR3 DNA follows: TGTGCCAGCAGCTTGAGACTTGCTGAAGCTTTCTTT. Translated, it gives CASSLRLAEAFF.

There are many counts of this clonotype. DNA for the CDR3: TGTGCCAGCAGCCAAATGCCCGGGACTGAAGCTTTCTTT. Amino acids: CASSQMPGTEAFF. The J gene is TRBJ1-1, the V gene TRBV3-1; D gene uncertain. CDR1 LGHDT and CDR2 YNNKEL come from the germline V gene (reference sequence). Trimming pared 2 bases from V and 5 bases from J, leaving 9 bases between. This CDR3 contains 13 residues.

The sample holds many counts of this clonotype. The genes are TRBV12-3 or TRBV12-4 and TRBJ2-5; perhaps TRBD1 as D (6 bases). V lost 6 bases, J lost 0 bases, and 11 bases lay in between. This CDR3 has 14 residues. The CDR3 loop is CASRSTGYQETQYF. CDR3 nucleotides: TGTGCCAGCAGGTCAACAGGGTACCAAGAGACCCAGTACTTC.